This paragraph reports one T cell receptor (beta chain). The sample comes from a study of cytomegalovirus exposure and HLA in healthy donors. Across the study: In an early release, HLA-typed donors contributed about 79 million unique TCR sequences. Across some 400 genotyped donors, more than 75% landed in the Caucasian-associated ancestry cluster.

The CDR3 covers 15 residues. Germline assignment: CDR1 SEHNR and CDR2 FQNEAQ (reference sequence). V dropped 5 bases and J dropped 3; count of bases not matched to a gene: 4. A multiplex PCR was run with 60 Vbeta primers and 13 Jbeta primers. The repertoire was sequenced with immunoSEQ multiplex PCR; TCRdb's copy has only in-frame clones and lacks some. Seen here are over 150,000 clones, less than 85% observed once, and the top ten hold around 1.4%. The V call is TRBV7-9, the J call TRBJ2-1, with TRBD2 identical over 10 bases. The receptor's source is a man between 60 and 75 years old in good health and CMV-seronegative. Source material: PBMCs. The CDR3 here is CASSPRTSGYNEQFF. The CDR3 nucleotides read TGTGCCAGCAGCCCACGGACTAGCGGCTACAATGAGCAGTTCTTC.